This T cell receptor (beta chain) came from a study of blood T cell repertoires in COVID-19. Study-level information: Samples of COVID-19 (acute and convalescent) were obtained from the United States, Italy and Spain.

Germline values: CDR1 SGHNT, CDR2 YYREEE (reference sequence). The CDR3 totals 17 residues. Trimming stripped 2 bases from V and 4 bases from J, with 20 bases between. Sequenced by immunoSEQ multiplex PCR; TCRdb stores in-frame clones only, minus some. Of approximately 110,000 clones in the sample, more than 80% were seen once. The source is a woman aged 80 or older with COVID-19, enrolled during active disease. The material sequenced was peripheral blood. The genes are TRBV5-4 and TRBJ2-3; TRBD1 is a possible D gene (5 bases). CDR3 nucleotides: TGTGCCAGCAGCTTAGGGGCTCAAGGAGCAGGCCCAGATACGCAGTATTTT. Translation gives CASSLGAQGAGPDTQYF.